This entry lists 21 T cell receptor beta chains sequenced from one sample in a study of T cell changes during pregnancy in multiple sclerosis. Clones were read by immunoSEQ multiplex PCR, and TCRdb kept only the in-frame ones, dropping some. The data show 50,000 to 75,000 clones, with about 94% seen just once and over 2.5% held by the top ten. Here the sequenced sample was CD8+ T cells from peripheral blood mononuclear cells, taken in the third trimester of pregnancy. These receptor sequences come from a female donor with multiple sclerosis, enrolled in a pregnancy study.

The chain uses TRBV19 and TRBJ2-7; D unresolved. Looked up from germline, CDR1 is LNHDA and CDR2 is SQIVND (reference sequence). V lost 1 base, J lost 0 bases, and 10 bases lay in between. The length of the CDR3 is 15 residues. The CDR3 region has the DNA TGTGCCAGTAGTATAGCCGTCGAGAGCTCCTACGAGCAGTACTTC. This gives the protein CASSIAVESSYEQYF.

V usage is TRBV7-9 and J usage is TRBJ2-1, with no clear D. The CDR3 runs 17 residues. Germline CDR1 SEHNR, CDR2 FQNEAQ (reference sequence). V shed 0 bases and J shed 0 bases, with 12 bases lying between them. The CDR3: CASSLAPRPSSYNEQFF. CDR3 nucleotide sequence: TGTGCCAGCAGCTTAGCCCCCAGGCCGAGCTCCTACAATGAGCAGTTCTTC. The full variable domain, completed using reference TRBV7-9 and TRBJ2-1, is DTGVSQNPRHKITKRGQNVTFRCDPISEHNRLYWYRQTLGQGPEFLTYFQNEAQLEKSRLLSDRFSAERPKGSFSTLEIQRTEQGDSAMYLCASSLAPRPSSYNEQFFGPGTRLTVL.

DNA for the CDR3: TGTGCCAGCAGCTACAGGACTAGCGGGAACCCTTGGGGGTTCTTC. Its translation: CASSYRTSGNPWGFF. The rearrangement joins TRBV11-2 to TRBJ2-1, with 12 positions matching TRBD2. V shed 4 bases and J 15 bases; nucleotides not matched to a gene: 13. This CDR3 comprises 15 residues. CDR1 SGHAT and CDR2 FQNNGV come from the germline V gene. Based on the CDR3 plus reference TRBV11-2 and TRBJ2-1, the full variable domain is EAGVAQSPRYKIIEKRQSVAFWCNPISGHATLYWYQQILGQGPKLLIQFQNNGVVDDSQLPKDRFSAERLKGVDSTLKIQPAKLEDSAVYLCASSYRTSGNPWGFFGPGTRLTVL.

The V call is TRBV10-1, the J call TRBJ1-1; no clear D gene. The germline CDR1 and CDR2 sequences are WNHNN and SYGVQD (reference sequence). V was clipped by 2 bases and J by 7 bases, with 11 bases between them. This CDR3 comprises 13 residues. CDR3 coding DNA: TGCGCCAGCAGTGAGACTCCTTCCATTGAAGCTTTCTTT. Amino acids: CASSETPSIEAFF.

As DNA, the CDR3 is TGTGCCAGCAGTTTTCTTGGGGCAGGGGACTACACCTTC. Translating gives CASSFLGAGDYTF. The J gene is TRBJ1-2, the V gene TRBV27, with D possibly being TRBD1 (6 bases). V lost 3 bases, J lost 10 bases, and 15 bases lay in between. Germline CDR1 reads MNHEY; CDR2 reads SMNVEV (reference sequence). The length of the CDR3 is 13 residues.

This sequence joins TRBV4-1 and TRBJ1-1; D is ambiguous. Germline V gene sequence: CDR1 MGHRA, CDR2 YSYEKL. The CDR3 runs 14 residues. Deletions cut 2 bases from V and 2 bases from J, with 9 bases between. CDR3 coding DNA: TGCGCCAGCAGCCAATTGGGAGGAAACACTGAAGCTTTCTTT. Its translation is CASSQLGGNTEAFF.

The chain carries TRBV19 and TRBJ2-7; D possibly corresponds to TRBD2 (6 bases). Germline V lookup: CDR1 LNHDA, CDR2 SQIVND (reference sequence). This CDR3 comprises 17 residues. V was trimmed by 3 bases and J by 1 base, leaving 19 bases between them. The CDR3 nucleotides are TGTGCCAGTAGTATTCGGGGTCGTGGCGGGAAGTCCTACGAGCAGTACTTC. This gives the protein CASSIRGRGGKSYEQYF. Filled out from reference TRBV19 and TRBJ2-7, the complete variable domain reads DGGITQSPKYLFRKEGQNVTLSCEQNLNHDAMYWYRQDPGQGLRLIYYSQIVNDFQKGDIAEGYSVSREKKESFPLTVTSAQKNPTAFYLCASSIRGRGGKSYEQYFGPGTRLTVT.

This chain joins TRBV4-2 and TRBJ2-1; 8 positions agree with TRBD2. This CDR3 has 15 amino acids. CDR1 and CDR2 (germline): LGHNA, YNFKEQ. V lost 1 base to trimming and J lost 4 bases; unmatched junction nucleotides: 3. The CDR3 DNA sequence: TGTGCCAGCAGCCAAGGACTAGCGACGTACAATGAGCAGTTCTTC. As protein: CASSQGLATYNEQFF.

This sequence joins TRBV19 and TRBJ1-5; D is undetermined. CDR1 is LNHDA, CDR2 SQIVND, per germline (reference sequence). Trimming pared 5 bases from V and 0 bases from J, leaving 11 bases between. The CDR3 is 15 residues long. The CDR3: CASSVEAYSNQPQHF. The CDR3 DNA is TGTGCCAGTAGTGTGGAGGCGTATAGCAATCAGCCCCAGCATTTT.

The chain links TRBV5-8 to TRBJ2-5; 11 bases line up with TRBD2. Germline V lookup: CDR1 SGHTS, CDR2 YDEGEE. Germline trimming cut 4 bases from V and 2 bases from J; bases unmatched to any gene: 4. This CDR3 is 15 amino acids long. Here the CDR3 DNA reads TGTGCCAGCAGCAGGGGACTAGCGGATCAAGAGACCCAGTACTTC. This translates into CASSRGLADQETQYF.

The chain links TRBV7-9 to TRBJ2-1; D is unclear. CDR1 and CDR2 (germline): SEHNR, FQNEAQ (reference sequence). V gave up 2 bases and J gave up 4 bases, with 21 bases separating them. This CDR3 is built from 18 residues. The CDR3 region is CASSLIWSSVRRYNEQFF. The CDR3 coding sequence is TGTGCCAGCAGCTTAATCTGGTCCTCAGTCCGGAGATACAATGAGCAGTTCTTC.

The chain is built from TRBV18 and TRBJ1-2, with a weak D call TRBD1 (5 bases). Trimming left V 3 bases short and J 8 bases short, with 22 bases between. This CDR3 spans 16 amino acids. The germline CDR1 and CDR2 sequences are KGHSH and LQKENI. The CDR3 nucleotides read TGTGCCAGCTCACCGGCCCTCCAAGGGGCATTGGGCGGCTACACCTTC. This translates into CASSPALQGALGGYTF.

The rearrangement uses TRBV6-5 and TRBJ2-7; 9 bases map to TRBD2. Germline CDR1 MNHEY, CDR2 SVGAGI. CDR3 size: 15 residues. J lost 3 bases, V lost 4 bases, and 7 bases had no gene match. For the CDR3, the DNA is TGTGCCAGCAGTTGGAATAGCGGGAGCGTCTACGAGCAGTACTTC. Translated, it gives CASSWNSGSVYEQYF.

The chain recombines TRBV27 with TRBJ2-2; TRBD1 matches 9 bases. The CDR3 totals 16 residues. Germline values: CDR1 MNHEY, CDR2 SMNVEV (reference sequence). V lost 5 bases to trimming and J lost 2 bases; unmatched junction nucleotides: 6. The CDR3 is CASSGWDRVNTGELFF. CDR3 DNA: TGTGCCAGCAGTGGATGGGACAGGGTTAACACCGGGGAGCTGTTTTTT.

This clone was seen once. The chain combines TRBV11-2 with TRBJ2-1, with TRBD2 identical over 11 bases. Trimming took 5 bases from V and 5 from J; bases not matched to a gene: 11. There are 17 residues in the CDR3. The germline gives CDR1 SGHAT, CDR2 FQNNGV. Here the CDR3 reads CASSLSLGLAVNNEQFF. CDR3 nucleotide sequence: TGTGCCAGCAGCCTTTCGCTGGGACTAGCGGTTAACAATGAGCAGTTCTTC.

The rearrangement uses TRBV7-9 and TRBJ1-2; TRBD1 aligns across 12 bases. CDR1 and CDR2 from the germline V gene are SEHNR and FQNEAQ (reference sequence). The V and J ends lost 3 bases and 7 bases, in that order; junction bases with no gene match: 3. The CDR3 runs 14 residues. This CDR3 is CASSFGTGGSGYTF. The CDR3 nucleotides are TGTGCCAGCAGCTTCGGGACAGGGGGCTCTGGCTACACCTTC.

The rearrangement joins TRBV5-5 to TRBJ1-1, with D possibly matching TRBD1 (6 bases). The CDR3 is 16 amino acids. Trimming removed 3 bases at V and 1 base at J, with 16 bases between. Looked up from germline, CDR1 is SGHKS and CDR2 is YYEKEE (reference sequence). CDR3 sequence (DNA): TGTGCCAGCAGCTCCAACCGGGACACCCAGAACACTGAAGCTTTCTTT. Protein sequence: CASSSNRDTQNTEAFF.

The chain couples TRBV6-1 to TRBJ1-1; 7 positions match TRBD1. The CDR3 sequence is 14 residues long. V lost 3 bases and J lost 3; bases outside the gene matches: 4. Germline CDR1 is MNHNS and CDR2 is SASEGT. This CDR3 reads CASSDRDRYTEAFF. The CDR3 DNA follows: TGTGCCAGCAGTGATAGGGACAGATACACTGAAGCTTTCTTT.

This chain connects TRBV5-1 to TRBJ2-1; TRBD2 matches at 8 bases. The CDR3 covers 13 residues. Germline lookup yields CDR1 SGHRS and CDR2 YFSETQ. V dropped 4 bases and J dropped 7; count of bases not matched to a gene: 4. CDR3 DNA: TGCGCCAGCAGCCCAGCGGGAGTAAATGAGCAGTTCTTC. This encodes CASSPAGVNEQFF. Filled out from reference TRBV5-1 and TRBJ2-1, the complete variable domain reads KAGVTQTPRYLIKTRGQQVTLSCSPISGHRSVSWYQQTPGQGLQFLFEYFSETQRNKGNFPGRFSGRQFSNSRSEMNVSTLELGDSALYLCASSPAGVNEQFFGPGTRLTVL.

The CDR3 loop is CASSDLAGYTDTQYF. In nucleotides, the CDR3 is TGTGCCAGCAGTGATTTAGCGGGTTACACAGATACGCAGTATTTT. V usage is TRBV2 and J usage is TRBJ2-3, with 7 bases matching TRBD2. Trimming removed 3 bases from V and 2 bases from J; junction bases left unmatched: 5. Germline V lookup: CDR1 SNHLY, CDR2 FYNNEI. The CDR3 is 15 residues long.

This chain's CDR3 is CASSLSGLSLYGYTF. CDR3 in DNA: TGTGCCAGCAGCTTGAGTGGGCTTTCACTCTATGGCTACACCTTC. This rearrangement joins TRBV5-4 to TRBJ1-2, with D hard to call. With 1 base removed from V and 4 bases from J, the gap between germline ends came to 14 bases. The CDR3 runs to 15 residues. CDR1 is SGHNT, CDR2 YYREEE, per germline (reference sequence).